This TCR beta chain stems from a study of T and B cells in COVID-19 patients (TCRdb year 2020). For the wider study: Using TRB and IGH repertoire sequencing of peripheral blood, the study characterized adaptive immunity in COVID-19 patients who had active infection or had recovered. A couple of patients were in both the active and recovered cohorts because samples existed from active disease and from after recovery. An age-matched reference group of some 39 healthy donors negative for COVID-19 antibodies served as the comparison for repertoire analyses. Of the approximately 20 patients in the active-infection cohort, 12 were critically ill and needed mechanical ventilation or ECMO. A recovered cohort was made up of some 18 patients contributing around 20 samples, mostly after mild to moderate COVID-19 managed as outpatients. Over 8 million TCR sequences were analysed from a TCR and BCR sequence repository that comprised 30 to 45 patients and roughly 73 time points. A median age of approximately 35 years was recorded in the recovered cohort versus around 67 years in the active-infection cohort. As many as 9 follow-up blood samples were taken per patient, and some of the samples covered different disease stages within the same individual. Comorbidities linked to unfavorable COVID-19 outcome were present in about 90% of the 20 patients in the active-infection cohort. What the authors observed across the whole study: It was stated that prospective validation of the reported TCR clusters was required before the clusters could be put to clinical use. The cohort was considered too small to assess HLA contributions to COVID-19 susceptibility or severity. Specific T cell subsets (CD4+/Treg/CD8+) and sorted SARS-CoV-2-responsive or tetramer+ T cells had not yet been sequenced, and the corresponding sequencing experiments were ongoing. Few blood samples were available from mildly ill patients while symptoms were present or from severe cases at early time points. TRB repertoires were highly clonal in active COVID-19, whereas diversity and richness at recovery rose above healthy donor levels. A total of 2,000 to 2,500 exclusive TCR clusters, including a few dozen low-pGen clusters, were found in the recovered cohort. TRBV/TRBJ gene usage was reported as strongly skewed in patients with COVID-19.

The CDR3 sequence holds 14 residues, the cysteine and phenylalanine included. Here the CDR3 DNA is all that survives: 42 bases in frame from base 1. CDR1 and CDR2 (SEHNR, FQNEAQ) derive from the germline V gene (reference sequence). Trimming costs V 1 base and J 3 bases, and their ends lie 8 bases apart. TRB repertoires were amplified using about 230-550 ng of genomic DNA isolated from blood. Sequenced on an Illumina MiSeq. Multiplex PCR with BIOMED2 TRB-A/B primer pools was used to amplify TRB rearrangements. Illumina-compatible adapters and 7-nucleotide sample barcodes were added to the amplicons in two consecutive PCRs. All library PCRs used Phusion HS II polymerase. Amplicons were gel-purified with the NucleoSpin Gel and PCR Clean-up kit, quantified on Qubit, and pooled at approximately 4 nM. Before Illumina next-generation sequencing, the quality of the amplicon pool was assessed on an Agilent 2100 Bioanalyzer. On the study's bioinformatics: Annotation of TRB rearrangements was done in MiXCR 3.0.8 with the default MiXCR reference library. Non-productive reads and sequences with fewer than 2 reads were excluded, and each unique CDR3 nucleotide sequence counted as one clone. Clonality, diversity, richness and V-J gene usage were computed in R 3.5.1. GLIPH2 was used to cluster TCRs based on CDR3 similarity, and OLGA was used to calculate the generation probabilities. GLIPH2 clusters were kept only if they contained at least four unique TCR clonotypes found in at least three individuals. Through fastp at Q25 and MiXCR, TCRdb rebuilt clones from the public reads, retaining in-frame beta chains. Rows with one shared CDR3 protein collapse into an entry with the most common genes and DNA. The V and J calls shown here were made by TCRdb, not taken from the authors' results. Here the sample has about 2,300 distinct CDR3 sequences; 25% to 30% occur a single time. The top ten clones comprise about a third of the sample.

Points on this clonotype: Its recognized antigen is unknown. One base away there is no much larger clone; base qualities are not given.

The sequence was collected from a human donor with active COVID-19. Here the chain combines TRBV7-9 and TRBJ2-3; perhaps TRBD1 is the D gene, with 5 bases matching. Sequenced sample: blood. The CDR3 loop reads CASSLEGATDTQYF. The nucleotides are TGTGCCAGCAGCTTAGAAGGGGCAACAGATACGCAGTATTTT.